This note documents a single T cell receptor (beta chain) sequence. The antigen remains unidentified. Its ends do not fully match the called genes, so a read error is possible. Alongside blood RNA obtained from unsorted whole blood, germline DNA was also extracted. The patients lived with chronic HBV infection and had not yet received any treatment. This sample is drawn from a study of tumor-infiltrating lymphocytes in primary liver carcinoma. Study in general: Surgeons treated the primary liver carcinoma of the patients by surgical resection. The patients, men and women alike, were aged 30 to 69 years.

CDR1 is SGHAT, CDR2 FQNNGV, per germline. This CDR3 is built from 13 residues. Priming with a constant-region primer yielded TCR beta cDNA from approximately 500 ng total RNA. Researchers made the TCR beta libraries by running three nested multiplex PCR rounds with slightly modified ARM-PCR. TRBV1-TRBV30 forward primers paired with a C-beta reverse primer were used in the first two PCR rounds, which ran 9 to 10 cycles each. TCRdb itself ran the multiplex PCR reads through MiXCR, one entry per CDR3 protein. The sample lists 310,000 or so distinct CDR3 sequences, 50% to 75% occurring once. Study observations and caveats: Being bulk and unsorted, samples allowed no CD4+ and CD8+ repertoire comparison.

This TCR derives from a woman in her twenties or thirties with primary liver carcinoma and hepatitis B virus infection. The chain combines TRBV11-2 with TRBJ2-7; D is perhaps TRBD2 (5 bases). The source material was peripheral blood. The CDR3 here is CASSVTEGNEQYF. CDR3 sequence (DNA): TGTGCTAGCAGCGTCACAGAGGGCAACGAGCAGTACTTC.